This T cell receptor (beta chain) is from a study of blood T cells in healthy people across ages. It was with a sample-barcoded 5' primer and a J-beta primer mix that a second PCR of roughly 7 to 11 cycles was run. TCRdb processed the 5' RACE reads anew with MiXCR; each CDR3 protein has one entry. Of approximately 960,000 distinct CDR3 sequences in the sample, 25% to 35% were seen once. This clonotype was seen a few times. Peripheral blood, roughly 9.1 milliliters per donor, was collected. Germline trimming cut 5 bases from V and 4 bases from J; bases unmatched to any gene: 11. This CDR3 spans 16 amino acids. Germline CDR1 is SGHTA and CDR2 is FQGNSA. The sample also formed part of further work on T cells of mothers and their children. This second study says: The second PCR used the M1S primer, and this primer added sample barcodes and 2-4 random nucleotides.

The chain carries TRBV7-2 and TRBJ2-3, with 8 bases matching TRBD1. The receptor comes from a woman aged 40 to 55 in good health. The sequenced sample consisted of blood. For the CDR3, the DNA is TGTGCCAGCAGCCTAGGGACAGGAGGAACGGCAGATACGCAGTATTTT. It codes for CASSLGTGGTADTQYF.